These 26 T cell receptor beta chains were all obtained from the same sample, sequenced in a study of blood T cell repertoires in COVID-19. Clones were sequenced by immunoSEQ multiplex PCR, and TCRdb holds only the in-frame ones, with some missing. The data contain 10,000 or so clones, nearly 90% of them singletons. Source material: peripheral blood. These receptor sequences come from a human donor in a cohort sampled during active COVID-19.

As concerns this clone: In the same sample, other DNA sequences code for this CDR3. This sequence joins TRBV27 and TRBJ1-3; maybe TRBD1 (5 bases). Germline-derived CDR1 and CDR2 are MNHEY and SMNVEV (reference sequence). This CDR3 spans 14 amino acids. Deletions cut 3 bases from V and 4 bases from J, with 10 bases between. The CDR3 DNA sequence: TGTGCCAGCAGTTTTGGCAGGGCGGGAAACACCATATATTTT. Protein: CASSFGRAGNTIYF.

V is TRBV5-1 and J is TRBJ1-4; a possible D gene is TRBD1 (5 bases). Germline loops: CDR1 SGHRS, CDR2 YFSETQ. V shed 2 bases and J shed 3 bases, with 11 bases lying between them. This CDR3 comprises 15 residues. The CDR3 loop is CASSFQGAANEKLFF. In DNA, the CDR3 is TGCGCCAGCAGCTTCCAGGGTGCGGCTAATGAAAAACTGTTTTTT. Variable domain in full (rest from reference TRBV5-1 and TRBJ1-4): KAGVTQTPRYLIKTRGQQVTLSCSPISGHRSVSWYQQTPGQGLQFLFEYFSETQRNKGNFPGRFSGRQFSNSRSEMNVSTLELGDSALYLCASSFQGAANEKLFFGSGTQLSVL.

This clone has a single count. V usage is TRBV12-2 and J usage is TRBJ1-2; the table names TRBD1, a call not compared with the DNA. TRBV12-2 is reported as a pseudogene. The CDR3 has 17 amino acids. CDR3 in amino acids: CASRLRPVFGTAYGYTF. CDR3 coding DNA: TGTGCAAGTCGCTTACGCCCCGTTTTCGGGACAGCCTATGGCTACACCTTC.

The V call is TRBV2, the J call TRBJ1-2; D ambiguous. From germline, CDR1 is SNHLY and CDR2 FYNNEI. CDR3 length: 13 amino acids. Trimming cost V 1 base and J 9 bases, with 12 bases left between them. CDR3 DNA sequence: TGTGCCAGCAGTGAAGGCGGCCTTTGGAGCTACACCTTC. Its translation is CASSEGGLWSYTF.

The chain has TRBV10-2 and TRBJ2-3; 12 positions agree with TRBD2. The J segment lost 5 bases and the V segment lost 0 bases, leaving 3 bases of the junction unmatched. CDR1 WSHSY and CDR2 SAAADI come from the germline V gene. This CDR3 region has 16 residues. CDR3 protein: CASSESLAGGQDTQYF. CDR3 nucleotide sequence: TGCGCCAGCAGTGAGTCGCTAGCGGGGGGGCAAGATACGCAGTATTTT.

The rearrangement links TRBV19 to TRBJ1-5, with a weak D call TRBD1 (5 bases). This CDR3 has 17 amino acids. Per germline, CDR1 LNHDA and CDR2 SQIVND (reference sequence). V was clipped by 0 bases and J by 3 bases, with 15 bases between them. The CDR3 nucleotides are TGTGCCAGTAGTATAGAATCTAGGACGGACATCAATCAGCCCCAGCATTTT. It yields the protein CASSIESRTDINQPQHF.

The V gene is TRBV2, the J gene TRBJ2-5; 8 positions agree with TRBD1. Per germline, CDR1 SNHLY and CDR2 FYNNEI. There are 14 residues in the CDR3. Trimming took 7 bases from V and 5 from J; bases not matched to a gene: 9. The CDR3 protein is CASTGQGRRETQYF. The CDR3 bases are TGTGCCAGCACCGGACAGGGAAGGCGGGAGACCCAGTACTTC.

This sequence joins TRBV5-1 and TRBJ1-4, with D maybe TRBD1 (5 bases). Germline V CDR1 and CDR2: SGHRS, YFSETQ. The CDR3 runs 15 residues. The V gene lost 0 bases and the J gene lost 3 bases, with 9 bases spanning the gap. Here the CDR3 reads CASSLAGGSNEKLFF. The CDR3 nucleotides are TGCGCCAGCAGCTTGGCGGGGGGATCTAATGAAAAACTGTTTTTT.

The V and J genes are TRBV21-1 and TRBJ2-3; TRBD2 reflects the table's D call only, with no check against the DNA. TRBV21-1 corresponds to a pseudogene. This CDR3 contains 17 residues. CDR3 loop: CASSIRGSSFLVNTQYF. The CDR3 DNA is TGTGCCAGCAGCATTCGCGGGTCCAGCTTTTTAGTAAATACGCAGTATTTT.

This chain joins TRBV11-3 and TRBJ1-2; 11 bases are shared with TRBD1. The CDR3 length is 17 residues. J lost 0 bases, V lost 3 bases, and 6 bases had no gene match. The germline CDR1 and CDR2 sequences are SGHNT and YENEEA. CDR3 loop: CASSFGGQGGSNYGYTF. The CDR3 coding sequence is TGTGCCAGCAGCTTTGGGGGACAGGGGGGATCTAACTATGGCTACACCTTC.

The chain couples TRBV5-1 to TRBJ1-1; 11 positions agree with TRBD1. V shed 4 bases and J 6 bases; nucleotides not matched to a gene: 8. The CDR3 has 15 amino acids. Germline lookup yields CDR1 SGHRS and CDR2 YFSETQ. The CDR3 loop is CASSTGQGAGAEAFF. The CDR3 DNA sequence: TGCGCCAGCAGCACTGGACAGGGGGCAGGTGCTGAAGCTTTCTTT.

This rearrangement joins TRBV12-3 or TRBV12-4 to TRBJ1-2; 7 bases line up with TRBD1. With 6 bases clipped from V and 8 bases from J, the junction kept 3 bases outside the gene matches. The CDR3 sequence is 11 residues long. CDR3 nucleotide sequence: TGTGCCAGCAGGAGACAGGGAGGCTACACCTTC. Translating gives CASRRQGGYTF.

This chain links TRBV24-1 with TRBJ2-2; 9 bases line up with TRBD1. The CDR3 covers 16 residues. After removal of 4 bases from V and 3 bases from J, the junction contained 5 bases not matched to a gene. The germline gives CDR1 KGHDR, CDR2 SFDVKD. The CDR3 loop reads CATSDPQGAYTGELFF. As DNA, the CDR3 is TGTGCCACCAGTGACCCACAGGGGGCGTACACCGGGGAGCTGTTTTTT.

This sequence joins TRBV2 and TRBJ2-3; 7 bases agree with TRBD2. The CDR3 covers 15 residues. V lost 3 bases and J lost 7; bases outside the gene matches: 10. Looked up from germline, CDR1 is SNHLY and CDR2 is FYNNEI. CDR3 loop: CASSESGRGTNTQYF. The CDR3, as DNA: TGTGCCAGCAGTGAGTCGGGTCGGGGGACTAATACGCAGTATTTT.

This chain links TRBV21-1 with TRBJ1-2. TRBV21-1 is a known pseudogene. This CDR3 has 14 residues. The CDR3 spells CASSKVPEGNGYTF. As DNA, the CDR3 is TGTGCCAGCAGCAAAGTGCCGGAGGGAAATGGCTACACCTTC.

The table lists this clone with a few counts. The chain links TRBV12-5 to TRBJ1-5, with D perhaps matching TRBD1 (6 bases). Looked up from germline, CDR1 is LGHNT and CDR2 is FRNRAP. This CDR3 contains 17 residues. The V end lost 0 bases, the J end lost 4 bases, and 16 bases lay between the germline ends. The CDR3 DNA follows: TGTGCTAGTGGTTTGGTACTCGGGGGGGCGCGGAATCAGCCCCAGCATTTT. This gives the protein CASGLVLGGARNQPQHF.

This clone turned up a few times. This chain joins TRBV6-2 or TRBV6-3 and TRBJ1-2, with a possible D match to TRBD1 (6 bases). The germline gives CDR1 MNHEY, CDR2 SVGEGT. V lost 6 bases and J lost 4, with 27 bases in between. This CDR3 has 18 residues. The DNA for the CDR3 is TGTGCCAGCAGCCCCCGGTGGCAGGGGACCACCGTTTCCTATGGCTACACCTTC. Translating it yields CASSPRWQGTTVSYGYTF.

The rearrangement links TRBV4-1 to TRBJ1-4; D is ambiguous. V lost 3 bases and J lost 5, with 7 bases in between. The CDR3 covers 13 residues. Germline lookup yields CDR1 MGHRA and CDR2 YSYEKL. The CDR3 region is CASSQVRNEKLFF. CDR3 nucleotides: TGCGCCAGCAGCCAGGTACGGAATGAAAAACTGTTTTTT.

V gene TRBV5-1 combines with J gene TRBJ1-3; TRBD1 matches at 8 bases. V gave up 4 bases and J gave up 2 bases; unmatched junction bases: 5. The length of the CDR3 is 15 residues. Germline-derived CDR1 and CDR2 are SGHRS and YFSETQ. DNA of the CDR3: TGCGCCAGCAGCAGACAGGGGTCGACTGGAAACACCATATATTTT. It specifies CASSRQGSTGNTIYF.

The chain carries TRBV5-4 and TRBJ1-1; maybe TRBD1 (6 bases). This CDR3 has 13 amino acids. Germline V gives CDR1 SGHNT, CDR2 YYREEE (reference sequence). The ends were cut back, 3 bases at V and 4 bases at J, with 10 bases in the middle. The CDR3 region is CASSYKGGTEAFF. In DNA form, the CDR3 reads TGTGCCAGCAGCTATAAAGGGGGCACTGAAGCTTTCTTT. Full variable domain (missing parts from reference TRBV5-4 and TRBJ1-1): ETGVTQSPTHLIKTRGQQVTLRCSSQSGHNTVSWYQQALGQGPQFIFQYYREEENGRGNFPPRFSGLQFPNYSSELNVNALELDDSALYLCASSYKGGTEAFFGQGTRLTVV.

The chain recombines TRBV5-6 with TRBJ1-1; no firm D call. Germline CDR1 SGHDT, CDR2 YYEEEE. Trimming stripped 1 base from V and 2 bases from J, with 6 bases between. The length of the CDR3 is 13 residues. The DNA of the CDR3 is TGTGCCAGCAGCTTGCTCCCCAACACTGAAGCTTTCTTT. Translating it yields CASSLLPNTEAFF.

J is TRBJ2-3 and V is TRBV7-2; 9 nucleotides line up with TRBD2. Germline values: CDR1 SGHTA, CDR2 FQGNSA. The V and J ends lost 5 bases and 1 base, in that order; junction bases with no gene match: 4. The CDR3 spans 15 residues. The CDR3 loop is CASSKTSGRTDTQYF. The CDR3 coding sequence is TGTGCCAGCAGCAAGACTAGCGGACGCACAGATACGCAGTATTTT.

The table lists this clone with a count of one. This chain joins TRBV9 and TRBJ1-1; the D gene is possibly TRBD1 (5 bases). Germline V lookup: CDR1 SGDLS, CDR2 YYNGEE. Deletions cut 0 bases from V and 5 bases from J, with 11 bases between. The CDR3 is 14 amino acids. The CDR3 DNA follows: TGTGCCAGCAGCGTAGCTGGGGGAGGGACTGAAGCTTTCTTT. It encodes CASSVAGGGTEAFF.

V and J are TRBV9 and TRBJ2-7; 11 positions match TRBD2. The V gene's germline CDR1 is SGDLS and CDR2 YYNGEE. This CDR3 spans 15 amino acids. Unmatched junction bases numbered 8, after V lost 5 bases and J lost 4 bases. The CDR3 DNA reads as TGTGCCAGCAGTTTAGCGGGGGGGCTCGAATACGAGCAGTACTTC. It translates to CASSLAGGLEYEQYF. The entire variable domain, with the rest obtained from reference TRBV9 and TRBJ2-7, is as follows: DSGVTQTPKHLITATGQRVTLRCSPRSGDLSVYWYQQSLDQGLQFLIQYYNGEERAKGNILERFSAQQFPDLHSELNLSSLELGDSALYFCASSLAGGLEYEQYFGPGTRLTVT.

About this clone itself: The junction shows a germline mismatch at one end, possibly a read error. V and J are TRBV7-7 and TRBJ2-5; 9 bases match TRBD1. CDR1 and CDR2 (germline): SSHAT, FNYEAQ (reference sequence). The CDR3 extends over 15 amino acids. Written as DNA, the CDR3 is TGTGCTAGCAGCTTTTTGGGGACAGGGCAAGAGACCCAGTACTTC. Residues: CASSFLGTGQETQYF.

The chain carries TRBV5-1 and TRBJ2-2; D remains ambiguous. The V and J ends lost 5 bases and 3 bases respectively, with 5 bases between them. The CDR3 loop spans 12 amino acids. Germline V CDR1 and CDR2: SGHRS, YFSETQ. In DNA form, the CDR3 reads TGCGCCAGCAGTCGCGACACCGGGGAGCTGTTTTTT. Protein product: CASSRDTGELFF. Complete variable domain (other parts from reference TRBV5-1 and TRBJ2-2): KAGVTQTPRYLIKTRGQQVTLSCSPISGHRSVSWYQQTPGQGLQFLFEYFSETQRNKGNFPGRFSGRQFSNSRSEMNVSTLELGDSALYLCASSRDTGELFFGEGSRLTVL.